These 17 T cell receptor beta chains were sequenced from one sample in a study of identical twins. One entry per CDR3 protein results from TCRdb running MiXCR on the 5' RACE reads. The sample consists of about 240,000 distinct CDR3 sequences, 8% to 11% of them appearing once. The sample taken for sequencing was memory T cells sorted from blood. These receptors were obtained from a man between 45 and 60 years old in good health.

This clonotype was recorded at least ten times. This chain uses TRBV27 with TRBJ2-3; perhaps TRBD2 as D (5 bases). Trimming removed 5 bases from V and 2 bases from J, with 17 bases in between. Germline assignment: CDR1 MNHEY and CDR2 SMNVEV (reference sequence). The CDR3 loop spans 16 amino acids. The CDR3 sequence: CASSPDMADYTDTQYF. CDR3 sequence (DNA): TGTGCCAGCAGTCCGGATATGGCAGACTACACAGATACGCAGTATTTT.

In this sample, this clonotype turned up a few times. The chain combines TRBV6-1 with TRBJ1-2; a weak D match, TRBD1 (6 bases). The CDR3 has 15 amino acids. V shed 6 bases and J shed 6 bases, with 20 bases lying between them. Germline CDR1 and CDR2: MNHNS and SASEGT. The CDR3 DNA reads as TGTGCCAGCAGCCCCTCCCGGCGGGGGGCTCATGGCTACACCTTC. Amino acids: CASSPSRRGAHGYTF.

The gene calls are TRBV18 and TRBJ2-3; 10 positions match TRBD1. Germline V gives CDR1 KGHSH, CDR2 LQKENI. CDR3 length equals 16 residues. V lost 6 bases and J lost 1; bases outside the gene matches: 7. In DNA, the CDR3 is TGTGCCAGCTCCCCGGGACAGGGGTTGGGCACAGATACGCAGTATTTT. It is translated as CASSPGQGLGTDTQYF.

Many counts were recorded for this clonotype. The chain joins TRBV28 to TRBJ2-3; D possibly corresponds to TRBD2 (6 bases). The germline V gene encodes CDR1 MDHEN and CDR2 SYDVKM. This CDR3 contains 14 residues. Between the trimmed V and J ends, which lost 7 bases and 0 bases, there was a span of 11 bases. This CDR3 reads CASKSGLSTDTQYF. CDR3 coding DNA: TGTGCCAGCAAGTCAGGACTAAGCACAGATACGCAGTATTTT.

In DNA, the CDR3 is TGTGCCAGCACCCGAGCGGGGGGGCTGAATGAGCAGTTCTTC. Its translation: CASTRAGGLNEQFF. This rearrangement joins TRBV6-1 to TRBJ2-1; 10 bases fit TRBD2. The CDR3 sequence is 14 residues long. From germline, CDR1 is MNHNS and CDR2 SASEGT. J was trimmed by 7 bases and V by 7 bases; bases with no gene match: 7.

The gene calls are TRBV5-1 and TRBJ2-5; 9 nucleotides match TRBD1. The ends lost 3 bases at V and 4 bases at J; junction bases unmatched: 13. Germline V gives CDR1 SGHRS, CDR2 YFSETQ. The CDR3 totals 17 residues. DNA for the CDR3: TGCGCCAGCAGCTGGAATACCGGGACAGGGCCAGGAGAGACCCAGTACTTC. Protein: CASSWNTGTGPGETQYF. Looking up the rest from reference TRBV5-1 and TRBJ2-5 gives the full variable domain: KAGVTQTPRYLIKTRGQQVTLSCSPISGHRSVSWYQQTPGQGLQFLFEYFSETQRNKGNFPGRFSGRQFSNSRSEMNVSTLELGDSALYLCASSWNTGTGPGETQYFGPGTRLLVL.

CDR3 in DNA: TGTGCCAGCAGCTTAAATACTTATGAAAAACTGTTTTTT. Translating it yields CASSLNTYEKLFF. The chain couples TRBV7-9 to TRBJ1-4; D gene unclear. Germline CDR1 and CDR2: SEHNR and FQNEAQ (reference sequence). Trimming removed 2 bases at V and 6 bases at J, with 7 bases between. The length of the CDR3 is 13 residues.

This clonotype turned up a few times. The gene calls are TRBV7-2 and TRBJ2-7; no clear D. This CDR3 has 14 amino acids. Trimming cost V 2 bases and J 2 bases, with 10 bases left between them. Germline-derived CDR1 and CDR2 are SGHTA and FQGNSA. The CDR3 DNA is TGTGCCAGCAGCTTAAAGTCTGGACCCTACGAGCAGTACTTC. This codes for CASSLKSGPYEQYF.

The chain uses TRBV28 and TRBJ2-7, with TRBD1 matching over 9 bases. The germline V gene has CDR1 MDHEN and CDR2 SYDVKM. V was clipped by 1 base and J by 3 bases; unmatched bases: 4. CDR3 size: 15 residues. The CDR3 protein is CASSLSSGQGYEQYF. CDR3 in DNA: TGTGCCAGCAGTTTATCTTCGGGACAGGGCTACGAGCAGTACTTC.

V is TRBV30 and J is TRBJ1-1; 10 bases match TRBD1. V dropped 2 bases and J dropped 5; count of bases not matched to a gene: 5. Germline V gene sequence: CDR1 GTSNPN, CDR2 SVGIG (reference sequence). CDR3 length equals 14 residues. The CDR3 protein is CAWSLDRGRTEAFF. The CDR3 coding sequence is TGTGCCTGGAGTCTAGACAGGGGGCGGACTGAAGCTTTCTTT.

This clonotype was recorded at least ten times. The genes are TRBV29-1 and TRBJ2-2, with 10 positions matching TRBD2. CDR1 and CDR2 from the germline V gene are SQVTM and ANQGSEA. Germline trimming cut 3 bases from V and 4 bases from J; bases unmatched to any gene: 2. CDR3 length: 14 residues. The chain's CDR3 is CSVDLAGVTGELFF. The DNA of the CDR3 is TGCAGCGTTGATCTAGCGGGGGTCACCGGGGAGCTGTTTTTT.

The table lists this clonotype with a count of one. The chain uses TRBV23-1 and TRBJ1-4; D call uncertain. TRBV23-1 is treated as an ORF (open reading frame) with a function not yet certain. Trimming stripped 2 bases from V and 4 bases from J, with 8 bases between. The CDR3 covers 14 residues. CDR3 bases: TGCGCCAGCAGTCAAGGAACTATTAATGAAAAACTGTTTTTT. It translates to CASSQGTINEKLFF.

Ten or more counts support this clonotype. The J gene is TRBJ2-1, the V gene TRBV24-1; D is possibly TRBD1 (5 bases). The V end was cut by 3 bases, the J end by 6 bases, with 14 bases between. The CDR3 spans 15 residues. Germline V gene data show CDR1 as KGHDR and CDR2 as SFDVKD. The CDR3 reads CATSDPGPQGNEQFF. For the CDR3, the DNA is TGTGCCACCAGTGATCCCGGCCCCCAGGGCAATGAGCAGTTCTTC.

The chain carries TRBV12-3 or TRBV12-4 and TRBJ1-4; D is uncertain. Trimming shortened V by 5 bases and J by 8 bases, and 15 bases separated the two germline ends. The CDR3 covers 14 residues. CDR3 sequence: CASSPRGAGEKLFF. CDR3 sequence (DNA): TGTGCCAGCAGTCCCCGTGGAGCTGGAGAAAAACTGTTTTTT.

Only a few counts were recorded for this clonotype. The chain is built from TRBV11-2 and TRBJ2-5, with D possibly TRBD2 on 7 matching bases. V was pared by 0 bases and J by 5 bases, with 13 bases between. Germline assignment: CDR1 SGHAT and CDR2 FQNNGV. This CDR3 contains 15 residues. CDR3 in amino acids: CASSLDAGAQETQYF. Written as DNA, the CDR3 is TGTGCCAGCAGCTTAGATGCGGGGGCCCAGGAGACCCAGTACTTC.

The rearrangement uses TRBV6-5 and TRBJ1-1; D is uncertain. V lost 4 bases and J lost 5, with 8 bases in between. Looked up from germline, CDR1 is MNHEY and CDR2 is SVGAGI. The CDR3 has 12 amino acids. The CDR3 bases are TGTGCCAGCAGTTCAGGAGGGACTGAAGCTTTCTTT. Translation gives CASSSGGTEAFF.

The CDR3 region is CASSPYRGSRVIAGELFF. As DNA, the CDR3 is TGTGCCAGCAGCCCATACAGGGGGTCGCGGGTAATCGCCGGGGAGCTGTTTTTT. The chain joins TRBV3-1 to TRBJ2-2; 8 bases are shared with TRBD1. The germline V gene has CDR1 LGHDT and CDR2 YNNKEL (reference sequence). The V and J ends lost 4 bases and 6 bases, in that order; junction bases with no gene match: 16. This CDR3 is built from 18 residues.